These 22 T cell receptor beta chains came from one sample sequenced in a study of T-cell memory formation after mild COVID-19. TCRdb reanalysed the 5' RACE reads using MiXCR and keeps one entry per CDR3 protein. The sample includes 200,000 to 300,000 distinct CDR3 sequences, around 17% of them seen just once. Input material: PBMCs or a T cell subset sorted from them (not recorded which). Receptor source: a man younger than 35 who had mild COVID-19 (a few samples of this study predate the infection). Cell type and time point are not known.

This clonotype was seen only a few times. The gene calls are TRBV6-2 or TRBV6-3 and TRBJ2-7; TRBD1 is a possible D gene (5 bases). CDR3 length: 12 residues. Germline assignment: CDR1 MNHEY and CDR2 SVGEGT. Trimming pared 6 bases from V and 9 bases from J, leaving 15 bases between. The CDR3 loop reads CASSQGRAAQYF. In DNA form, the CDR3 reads TGTGCCAGCAGCCAGGGCCGTGCGGCGCAGTACTTC.

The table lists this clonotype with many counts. CDR3 loop: CASSIGTIPGETQYF. The CDR3 DNA is TGTGCCAGTAGTATCGGGACGATCCCCGGGGAGACCCAGTACTTC. The chain carries TRBV19 and TRBJ2-5, with D possibly being TRBD1 or TRBD2 (5 bases each). Trimming removed 3 bases from V and 5 bases from J, with 16 bases in between. Looked up from germline, CDR1 is LNHDA and CDR2 is SQIVND (reference sequence). The CDR3 spans 15 residues.

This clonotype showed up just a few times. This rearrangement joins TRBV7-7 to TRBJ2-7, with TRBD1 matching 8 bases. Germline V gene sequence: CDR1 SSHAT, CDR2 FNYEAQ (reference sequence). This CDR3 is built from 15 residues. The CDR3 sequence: CASSLVDRDSYEQYV. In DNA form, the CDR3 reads TGTGCTAGCAGCTTAGTGGACAGGGATAGTTACGAGCAGTACGTC.

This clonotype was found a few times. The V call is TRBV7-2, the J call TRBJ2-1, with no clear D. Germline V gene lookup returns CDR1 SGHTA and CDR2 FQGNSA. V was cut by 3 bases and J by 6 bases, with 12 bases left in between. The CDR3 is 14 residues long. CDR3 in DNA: TGTGCCAGCAGCTTCACGGTCGGTTTCAATGAGCAGTTCTTC. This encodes CASSFTVGFNEQFF.

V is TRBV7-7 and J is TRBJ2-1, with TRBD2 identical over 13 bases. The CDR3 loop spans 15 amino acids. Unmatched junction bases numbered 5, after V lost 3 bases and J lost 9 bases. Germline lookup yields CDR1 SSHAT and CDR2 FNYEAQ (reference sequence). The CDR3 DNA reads TGTGCCAGCAGCTTGGGACTAGCGGGGAATGGTGAGCAGTTCTTC. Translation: CASSLGLAGNGEQFF.

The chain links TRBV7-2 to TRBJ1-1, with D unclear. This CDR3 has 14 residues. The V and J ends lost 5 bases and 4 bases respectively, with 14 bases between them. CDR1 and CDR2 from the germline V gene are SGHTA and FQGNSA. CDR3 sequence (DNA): TGTGCCAGCAGCCAACTTCCGGGGAGCACTGAAGCTTTCTTT. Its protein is CASSQLPGSTEAFF.

The CDR3, as DNA: TGTGCCAGCAGCCAACGCCAGGGGCAAGAGACCCAGTACTTC. This gives the protein CASSQRQGQETQYF. This chain links TRBV7-2 with TRBJ2-5, with D perhaps matching TRBD1 (6 bases). CDR3 length: 14 residues. Germline V gives CDR1 SGHTA, CDR2 FQGNSA. The ends were cut back, 5 bases at V and 2 bases at J, with 12 bases in the middle.

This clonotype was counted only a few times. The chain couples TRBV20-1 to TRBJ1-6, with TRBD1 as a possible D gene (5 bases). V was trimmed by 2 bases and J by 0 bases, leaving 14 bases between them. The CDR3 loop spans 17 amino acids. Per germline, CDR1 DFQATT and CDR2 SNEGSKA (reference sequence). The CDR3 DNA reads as TGCAGTGCTAGACTCGGGGGTGCACACTCCTATAATTCACCCCTCCACTTT. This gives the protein CSARLGGAHSYNSPLHF.

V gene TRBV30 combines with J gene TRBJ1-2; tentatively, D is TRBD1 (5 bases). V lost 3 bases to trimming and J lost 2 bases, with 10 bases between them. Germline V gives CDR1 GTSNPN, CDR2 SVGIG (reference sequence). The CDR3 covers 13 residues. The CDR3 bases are TGTGCCTGGAGGGGACGAGAAAACTATGGCTACACCTTC. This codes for CAWRGRENYGYTF.

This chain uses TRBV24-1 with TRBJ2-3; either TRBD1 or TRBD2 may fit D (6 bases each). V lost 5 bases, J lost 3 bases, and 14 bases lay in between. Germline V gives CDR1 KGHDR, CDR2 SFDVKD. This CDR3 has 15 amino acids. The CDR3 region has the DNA TGTGCCACCAGTGTGGAGGGGGAAAATACAGATACGCAGTATTTT. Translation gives CATSVEGENTDTQYF.

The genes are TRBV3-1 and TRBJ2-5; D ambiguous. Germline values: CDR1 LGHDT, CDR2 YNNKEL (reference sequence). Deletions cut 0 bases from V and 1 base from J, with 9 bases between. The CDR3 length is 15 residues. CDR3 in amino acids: CASSQEIGSQETQYF. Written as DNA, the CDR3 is TGTGCCAGCAGCCAAGAAATAGGCAGCCAAGAGACCCAGTACTTC.

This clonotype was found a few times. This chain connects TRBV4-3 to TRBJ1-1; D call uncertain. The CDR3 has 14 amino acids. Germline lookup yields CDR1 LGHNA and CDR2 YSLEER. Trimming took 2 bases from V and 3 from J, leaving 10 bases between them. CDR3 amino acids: CASSQTRTDTEAFF. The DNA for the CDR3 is TGCGCCAGCAGCCAAACACGAACGGACACTGAAGCTTTCTTT.

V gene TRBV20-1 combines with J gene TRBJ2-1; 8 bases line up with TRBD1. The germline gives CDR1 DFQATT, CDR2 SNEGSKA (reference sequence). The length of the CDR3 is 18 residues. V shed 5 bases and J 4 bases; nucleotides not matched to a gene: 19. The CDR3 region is CSASPRQGARVLYNEQFF. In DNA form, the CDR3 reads TGCAGTGCTTCCCCAAGGCAGGGGGCGCGGGTCTTATACAATGAGCAGTTCTTC.

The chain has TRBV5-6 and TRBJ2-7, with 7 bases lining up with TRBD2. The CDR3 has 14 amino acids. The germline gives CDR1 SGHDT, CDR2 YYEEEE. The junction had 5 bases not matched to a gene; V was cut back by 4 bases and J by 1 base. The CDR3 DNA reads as TGTGCCAGCAGCCGGGAGCGGGGTTCCTACGAGCAGTACGTC. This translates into CASSRERGSYEQYV.

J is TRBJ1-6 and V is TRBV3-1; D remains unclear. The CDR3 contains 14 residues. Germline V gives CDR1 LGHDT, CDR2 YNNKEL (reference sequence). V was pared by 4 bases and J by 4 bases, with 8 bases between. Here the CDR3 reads CASSPKRYNSPLHF. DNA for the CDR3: TGTGCCAGCAGCCCCAAGAGGTATAATTCACCCCTCCACTTT.

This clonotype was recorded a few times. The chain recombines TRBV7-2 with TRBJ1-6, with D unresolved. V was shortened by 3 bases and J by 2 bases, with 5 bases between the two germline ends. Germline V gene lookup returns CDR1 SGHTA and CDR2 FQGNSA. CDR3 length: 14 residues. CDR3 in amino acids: CASSFRAYNSPLHF. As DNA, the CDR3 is TGTGCCAGCAGCTTTAGGGCCTATAATTCACCCCTCCACTTT.

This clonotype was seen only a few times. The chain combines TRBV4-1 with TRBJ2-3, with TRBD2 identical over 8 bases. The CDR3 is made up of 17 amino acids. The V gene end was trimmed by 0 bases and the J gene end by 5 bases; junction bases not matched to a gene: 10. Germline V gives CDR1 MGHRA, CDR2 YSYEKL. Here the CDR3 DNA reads TGCGCCAGCAGCCAAGATATGGGGCGGGGGGTGAGAGATACGCAGTATTTT. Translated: CASSQDMGRGVRDTQYF.

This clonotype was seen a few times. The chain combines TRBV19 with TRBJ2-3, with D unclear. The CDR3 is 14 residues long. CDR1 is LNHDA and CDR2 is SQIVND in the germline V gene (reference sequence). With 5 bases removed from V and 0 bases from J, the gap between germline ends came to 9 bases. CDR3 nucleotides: TGTGCCAGTAGTCAAGCAGCTAGCACAGATACGCAGTATTTT. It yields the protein CASSQAASTDTQYF.

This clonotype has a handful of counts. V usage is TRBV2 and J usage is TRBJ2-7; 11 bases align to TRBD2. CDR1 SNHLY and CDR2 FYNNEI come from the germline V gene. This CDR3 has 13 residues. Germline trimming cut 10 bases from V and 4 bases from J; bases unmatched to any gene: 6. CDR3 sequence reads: CAITSGGFYEQYF. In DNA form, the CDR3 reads TGTGCCATCACTAGCGGGGGATTTTACGAGCAGTACTTC.

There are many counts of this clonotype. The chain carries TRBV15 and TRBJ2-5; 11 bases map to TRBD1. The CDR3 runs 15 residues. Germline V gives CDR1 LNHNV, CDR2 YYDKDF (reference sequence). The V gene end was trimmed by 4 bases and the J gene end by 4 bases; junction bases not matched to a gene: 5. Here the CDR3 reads CATSKRTGGAETQYF. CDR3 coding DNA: TGTGCCACCAGCAAGAGGACAGGGGGCGCAGAGACCCAGTACTTC.

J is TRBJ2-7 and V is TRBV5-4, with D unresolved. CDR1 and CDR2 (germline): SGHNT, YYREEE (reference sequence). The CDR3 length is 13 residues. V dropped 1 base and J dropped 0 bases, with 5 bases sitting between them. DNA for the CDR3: TGTGCCAGCAGCTTGTGGGCCTCCTACGAGCAGTACTTC. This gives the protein CASSLWASYEQYF.

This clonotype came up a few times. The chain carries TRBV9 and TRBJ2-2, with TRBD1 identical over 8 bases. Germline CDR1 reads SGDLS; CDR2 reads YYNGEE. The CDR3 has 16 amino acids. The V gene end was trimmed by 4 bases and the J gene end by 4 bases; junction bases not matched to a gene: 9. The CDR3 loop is CASSPRSTGGTGELFF. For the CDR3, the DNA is TGTGCCAGCAGCCCTCGCTCCACAGGGGGCACCGGGGAGCTGTTTTTT.